A single sample gave rise to the 25 T cell receptor beta chains below, sequenced in a study of cytomegalovirus exposure and HLA in healthy donors. The PCR employed 60 Vbeta primers together with 13 Jbeta primers. The protocol was immunoSEQ multiplex PCR, while the TCRdb copy is restricted to in-frame clones and leaves out a portion. Of around 140,000 clones listed, over 70% are singletons. The source material was PBMCs. These TCRs come from a woman aged 18-29 years in good health and CMV-seronegative.

This clone appeared a few times. J is TRBJ1-4 and V is TRBV7-9, with D unclear. The V gene's germline CDR1 is SEHNR and CDR2 FQNEAQ (reference sequence). V shed 4 bases and J shed 0 bases, with 12 bases lying between them. The CDR3 covers 16 residues. The CDR3 sequence is CASSSIGRATNEKLFF. DNA of the CDR3: TGTGCCAGCAGCTCGATTGGGCGAGCAACTAATGAAAAACTGTTTTTT. Full variable domain (remainder filled in from reference TRBV7-9 and TRBJ1-4): DTGVSQNPRHKITKRGQNVTFRCDPISEHNRLYWYRQTLGQGPEFLTYFQNEAQLEKSRLLSDRFSAERPKGSFSTLEIQRTEQGDSAMYLCASSSIGRATNEKLFFGSGTQLSVL.

This clone was detected only once. The chain is built from TRBV11-2 and TRBJ1-3, with TRBD1 identical over 7 bases. With V trimmed by 5 bases and J by 0 bases, 7 bases remained unmatched. This CDR3 has 16 amino acids. CDR1 is SGHAT, CDR2 FQNNGV, per germline. CDR3 coding DNA: TGTGCCAGCAGCCCATGGGACAGACCCTCTGGAAACACCATATATTTT. It codes for CASSPWDRPSGNTIYF.

This sequence joins TRBV6-5 and TRBJ1-2; 7 bases match TRBD1. Germline V gene lookup returns CDR1 MNHEY and CDR2 SVGAGI. J lost 4 bases, V lost 6 bases, and 5 bases had no gene match. CDR3 length: 13 amino acids. CDR3 protein: CASRTGSLYGYTF. CDR3 DNA sequence: TGTGCCAGCAGGACAGGGAGTCTCTATGGCTACACCTTC.

The chain employs TRBV14 and TRBJ2-1; D call uncertain. Germline assignment: CDR1 SGHDN and CDR2 FVKESK. V dropped 2 bases and J dropped 4 bases, with 9 bases sitting between them. The CDR3 is made up of 14 amino acids. The CDR3 nucleotides read TGTGCCAGCAGCCAACTGAGGTTTTACAATGAGCAGTTCTTC. Protein sequence: CASSQLRFYNEQFF.

The gene calls are TRBV2 and TRBJ1-1; TRBD1 might be the D (5 bases). This CDR3 has 11 residues. Germline V gene sequence: CDR1 SNHLY, CDR2 FYNNEI. CDR3 in DNA: TGTGCATCCTCTAGGAGGGGAGTAGCTTTCTTT. Its protein product is CASSRRGVAFF.

The chain recombines TRBV25-1 with TRBJ2-7; perhaps TRBD2 as D (6 bases). With 6 bases removed from V and 2 bases from J, the gap between germline ends came to 14 bases. The V gene's germline CDR1 is MGHDK and CDR2 SYGVNS. The CDR3 contains 14 residues. The CDR3 DNA is TGTGCCAGCAGCCTGGACGGGGGAGCCTACGAGCAGTACTTC. Translation: CASSLDGGAYEQYF.

The chain links TRBV5-1 to TRBJ2-1; 7 nucleotides match TRBD2. This CDR3 is 15 amino acids long. V gave up 4 bases and J gave up 5 bases; unmatched junction bases: 9. In germline, CDR1 is SGHRS, CDR2 YFSETQ. In nucleotides, the CDR3 is TGCGCCAGCAGCATCGCTAGCGGAAAGGACAATGAGCAGTTCTTC. Translating it yields CASSIASGKDNEQFF.

This clone was observed a handful of times. The V and J genes are TRBV5-5 and TRBJ1-2; D not certain. The germline V gene has CDR1 SGHKS and CDR2 YYEKEE (reference sequence). The ends were cut back, 0 bases at V and 1 base at J, with 10 bases in the middle. The CDR3 has 15 amino acids. CDR3 sequence: CASSLGRGNNYGYTF. The CDR3 nucleotides are TGTGCCAGCAGCTTGGGGAGAGGAAATAACTATGGCTACACCTTC.

The V gene is TRBV29-1, the J gene TRBJ2-3; 7 bases fit TRBD1. The CDR3 totals 14 residues. The V gene's germline CDR1 is SQVTM and CDR2 ANQGSEA. V shed 5 bases and J 5 bases; nucleotides not matched to a gene: 10. CDR3 in DNA: TGCAGCGTTCCGGTAACAGGGGTTCAAGATACGCAGTATTTT. As protein: CSVPVTGVQDTQYF.

The chain recombines TRBV4-2 with TRBJ1-4; a weak D match, TRBD1 (6 bases). Germline CDR1 is LGHNA and CDR2 is YNFKEQ. CDR3 length: 16 residues. The germline V and J ends were trimmed by 5 bases and 2 bases, with 15 bases remaining between them. This CDR3 reads CASSFRAGATNEKLFF. Written as DNA, the CDR3 is TGTGCCAGCAGCTTTAGGGCGGGGGCTACTAATGAAAAACTGTTTTTT.

This chain joins TRBV28 and TRBJ1-1; the D gene is possibly TRBD1 (5 bases). This CDR3 spans 14 amino acids. The V end lost 1 base, the J end lost 5 bases, and 11 bases lay between the germline ends. CDR1 is MDHEN, CDR2 SYDVKM, per germline. Here the CDR3 DNA reads TGTGCCAGCAGTTTATTACAGGAAGGGACTGAAGCTTTCTTT. It specifies CASSLLQEGTEAFF.

The chain is built from TRBV7-9 and TRBJ2-1, with 7 positions matching TRBD2. The CDR3 contains 14 residues. V trimming: 6 bases; J trimming: 8 bases; junction bases outside the gene matches: 10. Germline V CDR1 and CDR2: SEHNR, FQNEAQ (reference sequence). The CDR3 DNA is TGTGCCAGCAGGGTGGGGGAGGGCCGTCATGAGCAGTTCTTC. This translates into CASRVGEGRHEQFF. The whole variable domain, remainder taken from reference TRBV7-9 and TRBJ2-1, is DTGVSQNPRHKITKRGQNVTFRCDPISEHNRLYWYRQTLGQGPEFLTYFQNEAQLEKSRLLSDRFSAERPKGSFSTLEIQRTEQGDSAMYLCASRVGEGRHEQFFGPGTRLTVL.

The chain is built from TRBV29-1 and TRBJ2-1, with 12 nucleotides matching TRBD1. The CDR3 is 15 residues long. The V gene's germline CDR1 is SQVTM and CDR2 ANQGSEA. Trimming removed 8 bases from V and 8 bases from J; junction bases left unmatched: 13. The CDR3 reads CSMRGRDRGLHEQFF. Here the CDR3 DNA reads TGCAGCATGAGGGGGCGGGACAGGGGGCTCCATGAGCAGTTCTTC.

The chain couples TRBV5-1 to TRBJ2-1, with D perhaps matching TRBD2 (7 bases). CDR3 length: 14 residues. V lost 4 bases and J 12 bases, leaving 20 bases between the germline ends. Germline V gene data show CDR1 as SGHRS and CDR2 as YFSETQ. The CDR3 DNA sequence: TGCGCCAGCAGCCTGGACACGGGGGGCGGTGTGCAGTTCTTC. Protein: CASSLDTGGGVQFF.

The rearrangement joins TRBV4-1 to TRBJ1-1; 8 nucleotides agree with TRBD1. This CDR3 is built from 19 residues. Trimming cost V 0 bases and J 6 bases; bases outside gene matches: 18. CDR1 MGHRA and CDR2 YSYEKL come from the germline V gene. The CDR3 nucleotides read TGCGCCAGCAGCCAAGATCTAGCAGGGGGCGCCTTCACTTTCCCTGAAGCTTTCTTT. Its protein is CASSQDLAGGAFTFPEAFF.

V is TRBV5-4 and J is TRBJ2-3, with 13 positions matching TRBD2. Looked up from germline, CDR1 is SGHNT and CDR2 is YYREEE (reference sequence). CDR3 size: 17 residues. After removal of 2 bases from V and 1 base from J, the junction contained 4 bases not matched to a gene. The CDR3 coding sequence is TGTGCCAGCAGCTTAACTAGCGGGAGGGTTCGCACAGATACGCAGTATTTT. Its protein product is CASSLTSGRVRTDTQYF.

V is TRBV25-1 and J is TRBJ2-7, with TRBD2 matching 8 bases. Germline V gene sequence: CDR1 MGHDK, CDR2 SYGVNS. The CDR3 length is 14 residues. V shed 8 bases, J shed 1 base, and the junction held 7 bases outside the gene matches. In nucleotides, the CDR3 is TGTGCCAGCCGCGGGGGGTATGGATCCTACGAGCAGTACTTC. Amino acid sequence: CASRGGYGSYEQYF.

The rearrangement links TRBV18 to TRBJ1-1; TRBD1 agrees at 10 bases. Germline V gene data show CDR1 as KGHSH and CDR2 as LQKENI. V was clipped by 6 bases and J by 4 bases; unmatched bases: 11. The CDR3 is made up of 16 amino acids. CDR3 in DNA: TGTGCCAGCTCTCTTTCTCGGGGGACAGGGGTCACTGAAGCTTTCTTT. Translated, it gives CASSLSRGTGVTEAFF.

The rearrangement links TRBV6-1 to TRBJ1-3; D is unclear. V lost 3 bases to trimming and J lost 0 bases, with 6 bases between them. This CDR3 is 14 amino acids long. Germline loops: CDR1 MNHNS, CDR2 SASEGT. CDR3 nucleotide sequence: TGTGCCAGCAGTGACTGGAGCTCTGGAAACACCATATATTTT. Translation: CASSDWSSGNTIYF.

Of note for this clone: The junction does not match germline at one end; this may be a read error. V is TRBV2 and J is TRBJ1-1; 10 bases fit TRBD1. In germline, CDR1 is SNHLY, CDR2 FYNNEI. This CDR3 has 17 amino acids. In DNA form, the CDR3 reads TGTGTCAGCAGTGAAAGGGACAGGGGCGCAGAAAGCACTGAAGCTTTCTTT. Translated: CVSSERDRGAESTEAFF.

The chain combines TRBV27 with TRBJ1-1; TRBD1 is a possible D gene (5 bases). This CDR3 has 14 amino acids. Per the germline V gene, CDR1 is MNHEY and CDR2 is SMNVEV (reference sequence). The ends were cut back, 2 bases at V and 4 bases at J, with 11 bases in the middle. The CDR3 DNA reads TGTGCCAGCAGTTTACAGGGAGGTGGCACTGAAGCTTTCTTT. This sequence encodes CASSLQGGGTEAFF.

The chain links TRBV11-2 to TRBJ2-7, with D possibly matching TRBD2 (6 bases). V was clipped by 1 base and J by 4 bases, with 17 bases between them. This CDR3 is built from 16 residues. The germline CDR1 and CDR2 sequences are SGHAT and FQNNGV. CDR3 protein: CASSLGPGPGGYEQYF. The CDR3 coding sequence is TGTGCCAGCAGCTTAGGCCCCGGTCCCGGAGGGTACGAGCAGTACTTC.

The chain is built from TRBV2 and TRBJ1-1; D unclear. Germline CDR1 reads SNHLY; CDR2 reads FYNNEI. V shed 7 bases and J shed 4 bases, with 7 bases lying between them. The CDR3 extends over 11 amino acids. The CDR3 loop reads CASTPSTEAFF. The CDR3, as DNA: TGTGCCAGCACTCCGAGCACTGAAGCTTTCTTT.

This chain uses TRBV25-1 with TRBJ1-3, with D possibly matching TRBD1 (5 bases). The CDR3 runs 15 residues. From germline, CDR1 is MGHDK and CDR2 SYGVNS. Trimming took 2 bases from V and 6 from J, leaving 14 bases between them. CDR3 sequence: CASSESGARVNTIYF. CDR3 DNA sequence: TGTGCCAGCAGTGAAAGTGGGGCCAGGGTAAACACCATATATTTT.

This chain connects TRBV6-6 to TRBJ2-2, with D hard to call. The CDR3 runs 13 residues. CDR1 is MNHNY, CDR2 SVGAGI, per germline (reference sequence). The V and J ends lost 6 bases and 7 bases respectively, with 12 bases between them. In DNA form, the CDR3 reads TGTGCCAGCAGACAAACGATTTACGGGGAGCTGTTTTTT. Its protein product is CASRQTIYGELFF.